The rows below give T cell receptor beta chains drawn from one sample of a study of blood T cell repertoires in COVID-19. Sequenced by immunoSEQ multiplex PCR; TCRdb stores in-frame clones only, minus some. The sample includes around 480,000 clones, around 88% seen only once; the top ten take over 9.5%. Source material: peripheral blood. Receptors originate from a woman aged 45-65 years with COVID-19, enrolled during active disease. The CDR3 runs from the conserved cysteine through the conserved F or W. A D gene is named only where the DNA matches it firmly. The size of a clone is reported for some rows only, either as once, few or many, or as a class for expanded clones.

d_gene: TRBD1; j_gene: TRBJ1-6; v_gene: TRBV4-2; abundance: once; CDR3aa: CASSQAPGQNSPLHF; CDR3nt: TGTGCCAGCAGCCAAGCCCCGGGACAGAATTCACCCCTCCACTTT
d_gene: -; j_gene: TRBJ2-7; v_gene: TRBV10-2; abundance: once; CDR3aa: CASSPGFEQYF; CDR3nt: TGCGCCAGCAGCCCGGGATTCGAGCAGTACTTC
d_gene: -; j_gene: TRBJ2-3; v_gene: TRBV10-1; abundance: -; CDR3aa: CASSELTTSTPDTQYF; CDR3nt: TGCGCCAGCAGTGAGTTGACAACATCTACCCCAGATACGCAGTATTTT
d_gene: TRBD1; j_gene: TRBJ1-2; v_gene: TRBV4-1; abundance: -; CDR3aa: CASSLQGAGGYTF; CDR3nt: TGCGCCAGTTCCTTACAGGGGGCGGGGGGCTACACCTTC
d_gene: TRBD1; j_gene: TRBJ1-5; v_gene: TRBV19; abundance: once; CDR3aa: CASSIAQGQGSQPQHF; CDR3nt: TGTGCCAGTAGTATAGCCCAGGGACAGGGGAGTCAGCCCCAGCATTTT
d_gene: -; j_gene: TRBJ1-1; v_gene: TRBV3-1/TRBV3-2; abundance: -; CDR3aa: CASSPSKTEAFF; CDR3nt: TGTGCCAGCAGCCCCTCTAAAACTGAAGCTTTCTTT
d_gene: -; j_gene: TRBJ1-2; v_gene: TRBV19; abundance: -; CDR3aa: CASSGWQGNYYGYTF; CDR3nt: TGTGCCAGTAGTGGATGGCAGGGGAACTACTATGGCTACACCTTC
d_gene: TRBD2; j_gene: TRBJ2-5; v_gene: TRBV9; abundance: -; CDR3aa: CASSGWGGVETQYF; CDR3nt: TGTGCCAGCAGCGGCTGGGGGGGGGTAGAGACCCAGTACTTC
d_gene: -; j_gene: TRBJ1-1; v_gene: TRBV5-1; abundance: -; CDR3aa: CASSLLAGSGTEAFF; CDR3nt: TGCGCCAGCAGCTTGTTAGCGGGATCAGGAACTGAAGCTTTCTTT
d_gene: -; j_gene: TRBJ1-2; v_gene: TRBV6-5; abundance: -; CDR3aa: CASRYRDIHYGYTF; CDR3nt: TGTGCCAGCAGGTACCGGGACATACACTATGGCTACACCTTC
d_gene: TRBD1; j_gene: TRBJ2-3; v_gene: TRBV5-5; abundance: -; CDR3aa: CASSARTGWAADTQYF; CDR3nt: TGTGCCAGCAGCGCCCGGACAGGGTGGGCGGCAGATACGCAGTATTTT
d_gene: -; j_gene: TRBJ2-2; v_gene: TRBV5-1; abundance: -; CDR3aa: CASSDRTTGELFF; CDR3nt: TGCGCCAGCAGTGACAGAACGACCGGGGAGCTGTTTTTT
d_gene: -; j_gene: TRBJ1-6; v_gene: TRBV19; abundance: -; CDR3aa: CASQSAGLGNSPLHF; CDR3nt: TGTGCCAGCCAATCAGCAGGGTTGGGTAATTCACCCCTCCACTTT
d_gene: -; j_gene: TRBJ1-2; v_gene: TRBV7-9; abundance: -; CDR3aa: CASSLDALGPGYTF; CDR3nt: TGTGCCAGCAGCTTAGATGCCTTGGGGCCTGGCTACACCTTC
d_gene: TRBD1; j_gene: TRBJ2-7; v_gene: TRBV13; abundance: -; CDR3aa: CASSLGQGGAEQYF; CDR3nt: TGTGCCAGCAGCTTGGGACAGGGGGGAGCGGAGCAGTACTTC
d_gene: TRBD1; j_gene: TRBJ1-2; v_gene: TRBV2; abundance: -; CDR3aa: CASSETGGDNDYGYTF; CDR3nt: TGTGCCAGCAGTGAAACAGGGGGCGATAATGACTATGGCTACACCTTC
d_gene: -; j_gene: TRBJ2-1; v_gene: TRBV6-1; abundance: -; CDR3aa: CASSERLTYNEQFF; CDR3nt: TGTGCCAGCAGTGAACGACTGACCTACAATGAGCAGTTCTTC
d_gene: -; j_gene: TRBJ2-7; v_gene: TRBV12-1; abundance: -; CDR3aa: CASSPQGRGAYEQYF; CDR3nt: TGTGCCAGCAGCCCCCAGGGGCGGGGGGCCTACGAGCAGTACTTC
d_gene: -; j_gene: TRBJ1-3; v_gene: TRBV5-5; abundance: -; CDR3aa: CASSLAPSSGNTIYF; CDR3nt: TGTGCCAGCAGCTTGGCCCCTAGCTCTGGAAACACCATATATTTT
d_gene: TRBD1; j_gene: TRBJ2-7; v_gene: TRBV11-2; abundance: -; CDR3aa: CASSLVRDRGSYEQYF; CDR3nt: TGTGCCAGCAGCTTAGTTCGTGACAGGGGGTCCTACGAGCAGTACTTC
d_gene: -; j_gene: TRBJ1-4; v_gene: TRBV5-1; abundance: -; CDR3aa: CASSLDGLNEKLFF; CDR3nt: TGCGCCAGCAGCTTGGACGGTCTTAATGAAAAACTGTTTTTT
d_gene: TRBD1; j_gene: TRBJ2-6; v_gene: TRBV29-1; abundance: -; CDR3aa: CSVRDSYSGANVLTF; CDR3nt: TGCAGCGTCCGGGACAGCTACTCTGGGGCCAACGTCCTGACTTTC
d_gene: -; j_gene: TRBJ1-2; v_gene: TRBV6-5; abundance: -; CDR3aa: CASSFMGARFGGYTF; CDR3nt: TGTGCCAGCAGTTTCATGGGGGCCCGTTTCGGGGGCTACACCTTC
d_gene: TRBD2; j_gene: TRBJ2-1; v_gene: TRBV4-1; abundance: -; CDR3aa: CASSQGGLAGDEQFF; CDR3nt: TGCGCCAGCAGCCAAGGGGGACTAGCGGGGGATGAGCAGTTCTTC
d_gene: TRBD2; j_gene: TRBJ2-1; v_gene: TRBV29-1; abundance: few; CDR3aa: CSVDTSGRSNEQFF; CDR3nt: TGCAGCGTGGACACTAGCGGGAGGTCCAATGAGCAGTTCTTC
d_gene: TRBD1; j_gene: TRBJ2-1; v_gene: TRBV24-1; abundance: -; CDR3aa: CAPWDRDNNEQFF; CDR3nt: TGTGCCCCCTGGGACAGGGATAACAATGAGCAGTTCTTC